Shown below are 18 T cell receptor beta chains from a single sample sequenced in a study of blood T cell repertoires in COVID-19. Generated by immunoSEQ multiplex PCR, the TCRdb table keeps only in-frame clones and is missing some. Here the sample spans approximately 260,000 clones, approximately 86% being singletons. The sample was PBMCs or T cells enriched from blood (not recorded which). Receptors originate from a woman aged 40-49 years with acute COVID-19.

The CDR3, as DNA: TGTGCCAGCGCCCGGGACAGGGAGAATGAAAAACTGTTTTTT. Its translation is CASARDRENEKLFF. This chain links TRBV2 with TRBJ1-4; 9 bases line up with TRBD1. This CDR3 comprises 14 residues. Germline-derived CDR1 and CDR2 are SNHLY and FYNNEI. V lost 8 bases to trimming and J lost 5 bases; unmatched junction nucleotides: 6. Full variable domain (outside the CDR3, taken from reference TRBV2 and TRBJ1-4): EPEVTQTPSHQVTQMGQEVILRCVPISNHLYFYWYRQILGQKVEFLVSFYNNEISEKSEIFDDQFSVERPDGSNFTLKIRSTKLEDSAMYFCASARDRENEKLFFGSGTQLSVL.

The chain carries TRBV10-1 and TRBJ2-5; perhaps TRBD1 as D (5 bases). V lost 0 bases to trimming and J lost 1 base, with 6 bases between them. The V gene's germline CDR1 is WNHNN and CDR2 SYGVQD (reference sequence). The CDR3 totals 14 residues. The CDR3 DNA follows: TGCGCCAGCAGTGAGTCTGACAGCCAAGAGACCCAGTACTTC. Translating it yields CASSESDSQETQYF.

The chain couples TRBV9 to TRBJ2-2; maybe TRBD2 (6 bases). The length of the CDR3 is 13 residues. Trimming took off 3 bases at V and 6 bases at J, with 9 bases between the two ends. Germline loops: CDR1 SGDLS, CDR2 YYNGEE. The CDR3 region is CASSELASGELFF. In DNA, the CDR3 is TGTGCCAGCAGCGAACTAGCATCCGGGGAGCTGTTTTTT.

The chain combines TRBV12-3 or TRBV12-4 with TRBJ2-7; D ambiguous. V was pared by 3 bases and J by 3 bases, with 9 bases between. The CDR3 runs to 13 residues. CDR3 coding DNA: TGTGCCAGCAGTTTCGACGGGTACTACGAGCAGTACTTC. This codes for CASSFDGYYEQYF.

The gene calls are TRBV4-1 and TRBJ1-2, with 9 positions matching TRBD1. Losses at the gene ends were 1 base for V and 3 bases for J; bases not matched to a gene: 3. The CDR3 totals 15 residues. The germline V gene has CDR1 MGHRA and CDR2 YSYEKL. CDR3 coding DNA: TGCGCCAGCAGCCAAGGGGACAGGGCCTACTATGGCTACACCTTC. It specifies CASSQGDRAYYGYTF.

The rearrangement joins TRBV14 to TRBJ1-2; TRBD1 matches 10 bases. V lost 2 bases and J lost 8; bases outside the gene matches: 5. The CDR3 length is 14 residues. CDR1 is SGHDN and CDR2 is FVKESK in the germline V gene. CDR3 nucleotide sequence: TGTGCCAGCAGCCAATCCGGGACAGGGGTGGGCTACACCTTC. It codes for CASSQSGTGVGYTF.

J is TRBJ2-3 and V is TRBV6-1, with D perhaps matching TRBD2 (5 bases). The CDR3 spans 13 residues. Germline loops: CDR1 MNHNS, CDR2 SASEGT. Trimming took 4 bases from V and 7 from J, leaving 12 bases between them. CDR3 in amino acids: CASSGEGPNTQYF. The CDR3 DNA reads as TGTGCCAGCAGTGGCGAGGGCCCGAATACGCAGTATTTT.

The rearrangement joins TRBV11-3 to TRBJ2-1, with 11 positions matching TRBD2. The CDR3 has 16 residues. Germline V gives CDR1 SGHNT, CDR2 YENEEA. V was pared by 5 bases and J by 3 bases, with 6 bases of the junction left unmatched. The DNA of the CDR3 is TGTGCCAGCAGCCCGAGGACTAGCGGGTTCTACAATGAGCAGTTCTTC. It yields the protein CASSPRTSGFYNEQFF.

A few counts support this clone. The chain is built from TRBV28 and TRBJ2-1, with 9 bases matching TRBD2. Trimming removed 7 bases from V and 7 bases from J; junction bases left unmatched: 8. This CDR3 has 14 residues. The germline gives CDR1 MDHEN, CDR2 SYDVKM. Here the CDR3 DNA reads TGTGCCAGCATTCTTAGCGGGAGAAGGAATGAGCAGTTCTTC. Protein sequence: CASILSGRRNEQFF.

The table lists this clone with a few counts. The V gene is TRBV11-3, the J gene TRBJ2-7; TRBD2 aligns across 8 bases. Germline V gene lookup returns CDR1 SGHNT and CDR2 YENEEA. This CDR3 has 17 amino acids. V dropped 5 bases and J dropped 5; count of bases not matched to a gene: 17. DNA for the CDR3: TGTGCCAGCAGCCTCCGTAAGGGAAAAGCGGGAGTGAACGAGCAGTACTTC. Residues: CASSLRKGKAGVNEQYF.

The genes are TRBV27 and TRBJ2-7, with 11 nucleotides matching TRBD1. The germline gives CDR1 MNHEY, CDR2 SMNVEV (reference sequence). The ends lost 8 bases at V and 3 bases at J; junction bases unmatched: 0. This CDR3 spans 12 amino acids. CDR3 sequence (DNA): TGTGCCAGCGGGACAGGGGGCTACGAGCAGTACTTC. Residues: CASGTGGYEQYF.

The chain is built from TRBV6-1 and TRBJ2-5; 7 bases fit TRBD2. V was pared by 0 bases and J by 5 bases, with 3 bases of the junction left unmatched. CDR3 length equals 14 residues. The germline CDR1 and CDR2 sequences are MNHNS and SASEGT. DNA for the CDR3: TGTGCCAGCAGTGAAGCACTAGCGTGGGAGACCCAGTACTTC. Translating gives CASSEALAWETQYF.

This chain uses TRBV5-4 with TRBJ2-3; a weak D match, TRBD1 (5 bases). Germline CDR1 and CDR2: SGHNT and YYREEE (reference sequence). This CDR3 spans 11 amino acids. The V and J ends lost 9 bases and 4 bases respectively, with 9 bases between them. The CDR3: CAIRAADTQYF. CDR3 sequence (DNA): TGTGCCATCAGGGCGGCAGATACGCAGTATTTT.

The chain combines TRBV13 with TRBJ1-4, with D possibly TRBD1 on 6 matching bases. V was pared by 5 bases and J by 7 bases, with 20 bases between. This CDR3 is 16 amino acids long. Germline lookup yields CDR1 PRHDT and CDR2 FYEKMQ (reference sequence). The CDR3 is CASSPPGTRRGEKLFF. The CDR3, as DNA: TGTGCCAGCAGCCCCCCCGGGACACGTCGGGGTGAAAAACTGTTTTTT.

V gene TRBV19 combines with J gene TRBJ1-2; 8 nucleotides match TRBD1. V gave up 0 bases and J gave up 7 bases; unmatched junction bases: 7. The germline V gene has CDR1 LNHDA and CDR2 SQIVND (reference sequence). The CDR3 has 15 residues. This CDR3 reads CASSIEHRGSGGYTF. The CDR3 DNA follows: TGTGCCAGTAGTATAGAGCACAGGGGGAGCGGTGGCTACACCTTC. Drawing the rest from reference TRBV19 and TRBJ1-2, the complete variable domain is DGGITQSPKYLFRKEGQNVTLSCEQNLNHDAMYWYRQDPGQGLRLIYYSQIVNDFQKGDIAEGYSVSREKKESFPLTVTSAQKNPTAFYLCASSIEHRGSGGYTFGSGTRLTVV.

The chain carries TRBV5-1 and TRBJ2-1, with 7 nucleotides matching TRBD2. The ends lost 0 bases at V and 4 bases at J; junction bases unmatched: 4. CDR3 length: 15 amino acids. Looked up from germline, CDR1 is SGHRS and CDR2 is YFSETQ. This CDR3 reads CASSLGLAVYNEQFF. The DNA of the CDR3 is TGCGCCAGCAGCTTGGGGCTAGCGGTATACAATGAGCAGTTCTTC.

The rearrangement uses TRBV5-1 and TRBJ2-2; D remains unclear. Germline V gene data show CDR1 as SGHRS and CDR2 as YFSETQ. Trimming left V 2 bases short and J 6 bases short, with 8 bases between. The CDR3 extends over 13 amino acids. CDR3 sequence (DNA): TGCGCCAGCAGCTTCAGTTACCCCGGGGAGCTGTTTTTT. Its translation: CASSFSYPGELFF.

The chain couples TRBV6-1 to TRBJ1-6; maybe TRBD1 (5 bases). Germline values: CDR1 MNHNS, CDR2 SASEGT. Trimming removed 1 base at V and 2 bases at J, with 12 bases between. The CDR3 has 17 residues. The CDR3: CASSEGGRAAYNSPLHF. The CDR3 DNA reads as TGTGCCAGCAGTGAAGGGGGCAGGGCGGCCTATAATTCACCCCTCCACTTT.